A single count supports the clone carrying this T cell receptor beta chain. The age range of participants was about 18 to 95 years, with residence in fewer than 25 US areas. Researchers sorted participants into cohorts using their self-reported clinical history. People in the exposed group encountered a COVID-19 case within 2 weeks before entering the study. Clones were sequenced by immunoSEQ multiplex PCR, and TCRdb holds only the in-frame ones, with some missing. In the table there are hundreds of thousands of clones, 85% of which are singletons. The entry originates in a study of blood T cell repertoires in COVID-19. Study-wide context: PBMCs, B-cell-depleted T cells, or T cells provided the cDNA or gDNA that made up the material.

V lost 5 bases to trimming and J lost 0 bases, with 9 bases between them. CDR1 is SGHRS and CDR2 is YFSETQ in the germline V gene. The CDR3 is 13 residues long. The sequencing input was PBMCs or T cells enriched from blood (not recorded which). The receptor's source is a woman aged 30 to 39 who had been exposed to COVID-19. The rearrangement joins TRBV5-1 to TRBJ2-7; D possibly corresponds to TRBD2 (5 bases). The CDR3 nucleotides are TGCGCCAGCAGGAAAGCGGCCTCCTACGAGCAGTACTTC. This gives the protein CASRKAASYEQYF.